The 8 T cell receptor beta chains below all came from one sample that was sequenced in a study of T-cell memory formation after mild COVID-19. TCRdb re-analysed the 5' RACE reads in MiXCR, keeping a single row per CDR3 protein. The sample yields some 49,000 distinct CDR3 sequences, 27% seen once. Sequenced input: PBMCs or a T cell subset sorted from them (not recorded which). The receptors shown here come from a man younger than 35 who had mild COVID-19 (a few samples of this study predate the infection). Cell type and time point are not known.

This chain connects TRBV4-1 to TRBJ2-5; a weak D match, TRBD1 (5 bases). The CDR3 extends over 15 amino acids. V was pared by 1 base and J by 1 base, with 10 bases between. Germline CDR1 MGHRA, CDR2 YSYEKL. The CDR3 coding sequence is TGCGCCAGCAGCCAAGGGTTGACAGCCCAAGAGACCCAGTACTTC. This sequence encodes CASSQGLTAQETQYF.

This rearrangement joins TRBV6-2 or TRBV6-3 to TRBJ2-1, with unresolved D. CDR3 size: 15 residues. Germline CDR1 and CDR2: MNHEY and SVGEGT. V lost 2 bases to trimming and J lost 0 bases, with 8 bases between them. DNA of the CDR3: TGTGCCAGCAGTTACGGGATACGCTCCTACAATGAGCAGTTCTTC. Protein sequence: CASSYGIRSYNEQFF.

This clonotype was counted many times. V and J are TRBV12-3 or TRBV12-4 and TRBJ2-3, with 9 positions matching TRBD2. The CDR3 covers 15 residues. After removal of 3 bases from V and 6 bases from J, the junction contained 7 bases not matched to a gene. DNA for the CDR3: TGTGCCAGCAGTTTGGGCGGGGGGGTTTCGGATACGCAGTATTTT. It specifies CASSLGGGVSDTQYF.

This chain connects TRBV4-2 to TRBJ2-1; D is perhaps TRBD1 or TRBD2 (6 bases each). CDR3 length: 16 amino acids. CDR1 and CDR2 (germline): LGHNA, YNFKEQ. Trimming shortened V by 3 bases and J by 2 bases, and 14 bases separated the two germline ends. This chain's CDR3 is CASSQEGDLTYNEQFF. CDR3 coding DNA: TGTGCCAGCAGCCAGGAGGGGGACCTAACCTACAATGAGCAGTTCTTC.

This clonotype appeared a few times. V is TRBV30 and J is TRBJ1-1; no clear D. CDR3 size: 11 residues. V was cut by 4 bases and J by 1 base, with 4 bases left in between. Germline CDR1 is GTSNPN and CDR2 is SVGIG (reference sequence). The CDR3 region is CAWIPNTEAFF. The CDR3 DNA reads TGTGCCTGGATCCCGAACACTGAAGCTTTCTTT. Supplemented by reference TRBV30 and TRBJ1-1, the full variable domain reads SQTIHQWPATLVQPVGSPLSLECTVEGTSNPNLYWYRQAAGRGLQLLFYSVGIGQISSEVPQNLSASRPQDRQFILSSKKLLLSDSGFYLCAWIPNTEAFFGQGTRLTVV.

This clonotype showed up just a few times. V usage is TRBV20-1 and J usage is TRBJ1-2; D gene ambiguous. The CDR3 totals 14 residues. Germline CDR1 reads DFQATT; CDR2 reads SNEGSKA (reference sequence). Trimming took 0 bases from V and 5 from J, leaving 13 bases between them. This CDR3 reads CSARDQMIQYGYTF. The DNA for the CDR3 is TGCAGTGCTAGAGACCAGATGATTCAATATGGCTACACCTTC.

This clonotype was seen many times. This chain joins TRBV20-1 and TRBJ2-1; 9 bases match TRBD2. V dropped 2 bases and J dropped 10; count of bases not matched to a gene: 18. This CDR3 is built from 17 residues. CDR1 and CDR2 (germline): DFQATT, SNEGSKA (reference sequence). Here the CDR3 reads CSARTGAPSGDGTEQFF. In nucleotides, the CDR3 is TGCAGTGCTAGAACTGGGGCACCTAGCGGGGATGGAACGGAGCAGTTCTTC.

This rearrangement joins TRBV7-3 to TRBJ2-1; no clear D. V was trimmed by 4 bases and J by 0 bases, leaving 10 bases between them. The CDR3 contains 15 residues. In germline, CDR1 is SGHTA, CDR2 FQGTGA. CDR3 in DNA: TGTGCCAGCAGCTCGGACCCCGCCTCCTACAATGAGCAGTTCTTC. Translated: CASSSDPASYNEQFF.